The rows below give T cell receptor beta chains drawn from one sample of a study of spatial heterogeneity in lung cancer. TCRdb recomputed calls from the 5' RACE reads with MiXCR, one row per CDR3 protein. The data show tens of thousands of distinct CDR3 sequences, approximately 6% seen once. The specimen was PBMCs, collected at follow-up. The receptors come from a male donor with early-stage non-small cell lung cancer. Each CDR3 is given with its conserved first and last residue. Each record gives: CDR3 DNA, CDR3 protein, clone size, V gene, J gene, D gene. The D gene is left open where the match is weak. For some rows the clone size is stated as once, few or many, or as a class when expanded; others skip it.

TGTGCCAGCAGCCCTCCGGGGGCCAGCCGGGAGACCCAGTACTTC	CASSPPGASRETQYF	many	TRBV6-5	TRBJ2-5	NA
TGTGCCAGCACCGAATCGACATTATCAAAGGAAGCTTTCTTT	CASTESTLSKEAFF	many	TRBV7-3	TRBJ1-1	NA
TGTGCCAGCAGGCAGGACAGCAGCACAGATACGCAGTATTTT	CASRQDSSTDTQYF	many	TRBV4-2	TRBJ2-3	NA
TGTGCCAGCAGTTTTACTAGCGGCCAAGAGACCCAGTACTTC	CASSFTSGQETQYF	NA	TRBV12-3/TRBV12-4	TRBJ2-5	TRBD2
TGTGCCAGCAGCCAAGACGGGAGCTCCGACGGGCCAGGGTCCTACGAGCAGTACTTC	CASSQDGSSDGPGSYEQYF	NA	TRBV4-2	TRBJ2-7	NA
TGTGCCAGTAGTATCCTTATAGGGGTGCAATCTGGCTACACCTTC	CASSILIGVQSGYTF	many	TRBV19	TRBJ1-2	NA
TGTGCCAGCAGCTTAGCGGCTGAAAAACTGTTTTTT	CASSLAAEKLFF	few	TRBV7-2	TRBJ1-4	NA
TGTGCCAGCAGCTTATTTGGGGCGGAGACCCAGTACTTC	CASSLFGAETQYF	many	TRBV7-8	TRBJ2-5	NA
TGCAGTGCTTACTCTCCGGGACAAGTGAACACTGAAGCTTTCTTT	CSAYSPGQVNTEAFF	NA	TRBV20-1	TRBJ1-1	NA
TGTGCCAGCAGCAGACCGGGACAGGGGGCCAGGCAGCCCCAGCATTTT	CASSRPGQGARQPQHF	few	TRBV12-3/TRBV12-4	TRBJ1-5	TRBD1
TGTGCCTGCACGAATAGCGTGGGGTCACCCCTCCACTTT	CACTNSVGSPLHF	many	TRBV12-3/TRBV12-4	TRBJ1-6	NA
TGTGCCAGCAGCTTAGCTCGAGAGGCCAACGTCCTGACTTTC	CASSLAREANVLTF	many	TRBV7-2	TRBJ2-6	NA
TGTGCCAGCAGCCCAAACAGGGGGCTTGGCGAAAAACTGTTTTTT	CASSPNRGLGEKLFF	many	TRBV5-5	TRBJ1-4	TRBD1
TGTGCCAGTACAGGGAGTGGGTCCTATAATTCACCCCTCCACTTT	CASTGSGSYNSPLHF	many	TRBV6-1	TRBJ1-6	NA
TGTGCCAGCAGTTCTATTACAGGGCGTAATCAGCCCCAGCATTTT	CASSSITGRNQPQHF	many	TRBV6-5	TRBJ1-5	NA
TGTGCCAGCAGAGGGGTACCCGGGGAGCTGTTTTTT	CASRGVPGELFF	few	TRBV11-1	TRBJ2-2	NA
TGTGCTAGCAGCCCCCGGGGGCGGCTCGCAGATACGCAGTATTTT	CASSPRGRLADTQYF	many	TRBV7-7	TRBJ2-3	NA
TGTGCCAGCAGCCGGGACAGGATTTGCTACACCTTC	CASSRDRICYTF	many	TRBV7-6	TRBJ1-2	TRBD1
TGTGCCAGCAGCCCAGGGGGGGCAGGGGCTATAGATACGCAGTATTTT	CASSPGGAGAIDTQYF	NA	TRBV11-2	TRBJ2-3	NA
TGCAGCGTTGAAGGGCAAGAGAAAGGGAACACTGAAGCTTTCTTT	CSVEGQEKGNTEAFF	many	TRBV29-1	TRBJ1-1	NA
TGTGCCAGCAGTTCCCCGGTCGAAGCTGGGGAAAAACTGTTTTTT	CASSSPVEAGEKLFF	NA	TRBV12-3/TRBV12-4	TRBJ1-4	NA
TGTGCCAGTAGTATAAACTCACTAGCCCCCTACGAGCAGTACTTC	CASSINSLAPYEQYF	NA	TRBV19	TRBJ2-7	NA
TGTGCCAGCAGGGTGACAGGGGTTCCCGGGGAGCTGTTTTTT	CASRVTGVPGELFF	few	TRBV2	TRBJ2-2	TRBD1
TGTGCCTGGAGTCCGGGGCGTGACTATGGCTACACCTTC	CAWSPGRDYGYTF	many	TRBV30	TRBJ1-2	NA
TGTGCCAGCAGCTTCGGAGCGGCGATAAACACTGAAGCTTTCTTT	CASSFGAAINTEAFF	NA	TRBV5-5	TRBJ1-1	NA
TGCAGTGCTAGCGGGGGGGCCACAGATACGCAGTATTTT	CSASGGATDTQYF	NA	TRBV20-1	TRBJ2-3	TRBD2
TGTGCTAGTGGAAGGCGGGGAGCCACAGATACGCAGTATTTT	CASGRRGATDTQYF	many	TRBV12-5	TRBJ2-3	NA
TGTGCCAGCAGCCCCGGGATGGGCGGGCCGAGAAATGAGCAGTTCTTC	CASSPGMGGPRNEQFF	many	TRBV6-2/TRBV6-3	TRBJ2-1	NA
TGCAGCGCAGTAGGAAAAGGGACAGGGGGAAATTTCCAAGAGACCCAGTACTTC	CSAVGKGTGGNFQETQYF	medium-sized	TRBV29-1	TRBJ2-5	TRBD1
TGTGCCAGCACCTCCCCCCAGGGGGGCACCGGGGAGCTGTTTTTT	CASTSPQGGTGELFF	few	TRBV7-3	TRBJ2-2	NA
TGCAGCGTTGTGGTGGCTCCAAGCTCCTACAATGAGCAGTTCTTC	CSVVVAPSSYNEQFF	medium-sized	TRBV29-1	TRBJ2-1	NA
TGCGCCAGCAGCTTGACTGGCGGGGGCCATACTAGCACAGATACGCAGTATTTT	CASSLTGGGHTSTDTQYF	many	TRBV5-1	TRBJ2-3	NA
TGCAGCGCCAGCCGACAGTACAATGAGCAGTTCTTC	CSASRQYNEQFF	NA	TRBV29-1	TRBJ2-1	NA
TGTGCCAGCAGTTTTCAGGGTTCACCCCTCCACTTT	CASSFQGSPLHF	NA	TRBV12-3/TRBV12-4	TRBJ1-6	NA
TGCGCCAGCAGCTCCTATGGGGACGAGGCAAATGAGCAGTTCTTC	CASSSYGDEANEQFF	NA	TRBV5-1	TRBJ2-1	NA
TGTGCCAGCAGCTTAGCGGCCGGCAATCAGCCCCAGCATTTT	CASSLAAGNQPQHF	many	TRBV11-2	TRBJ1-5	NA
TGTGCCAGCAGGGGGGCTGAAGCAGGGAACACTGAAGCTTTCTTT	CASRGAEAGNTEAFF	many	TRBV27	TRBJ1-1	NA
TGTGCCAGCAGTTACCCCGAACCGACCGAATTGCGGGGCACAGATACGCAGTATTTT	CASSYPEPTELRGTDTQYF	many	TRBV6-5	TRBJ2-3	NA
TGTGCCAACAGTCTGAGGAGAGGGAGGGCCGTCGATGAGCAGTTCTTC	CANSLRRGRAVDEQFF	few	TRBV3-1	TRBJ2-1	TRBD2
TGTGCCAGCAGTTTAGGGCCCACCACAGATACGCAGTATTTT	CASSLGPTTDTQYF	medium-sized	TRBV12-3/TRBV12-4	TRBJ2-3	NA
TGTGCCAGCAGTTACTCGGCGACAGGGCCCAATCAGCCCCAGCATTTT	CASSYSATGPNQPQHF	NA	TRBV6-5	TRBJ1-5	TRBD1